The 20 T cell receptor beta chains reported below all come from one sample, sequenced in a study of human T cells and chemical hapten exposure. TCRdb passed the RACE reads through MiXCR, listing each CDR3 protein once. The table lists about 82,000 distinct CDR3 sequences, about 10% of them singletons. Stated time point: patch test 1, 2 weeks after DPC sensitization. As to treatment: therapeutic diphenylcyclopropenone sensitization with weekly scalp DPC. The sample consisted of whole blood, taken in connection with sensitization to the hapten diphenylcyclopropenone (DPC). These receptors all come from a woman between 45 and 65 years old with alopecia areata. Some clones in this sample may be carry-over from other donors' samples.

J is TRBJ1-6 and V is TRBV9; 7 bases agree with TRBD1. The V segment lost 0 bases and the J segment 15 bases; nucleotides outside the gene matches: 6. CDR3 length: 13 amino acids. The germline CDR1 and CDR2 sequences are SGDLS and YYNGEE. The CDR3 protein is CASSVGTGRDLHF. CDR3 bases: TGTGCCAGCAGCGTAGGGACAGGACGGGACCTCCACTTT.

This rearrangement joins TRBV2 to TRBJ2-7; 8 bases match TRBD2. The V gene end was trimmed by 5 bases and the J gene end by 1 base; junction bases not matched to a gene: 4. The CDR3 covers 14 residues. Germline V gene sequence: CDR1 SNHLY, CDR2 FYNNEI. The CDR3: CASSRGGVSYEQYF. DNA for the CDR3: TGTGCCAGCAGTCGGGGGGGCGTTTCCTACGAGCAGTACTTC.

This chain connects TRBV11-2 to TRBJ2-2, with D perhaps assigned TRBD1 or TRBD2 (5 bases each). With 1 base removed from V and 4 bases from J, the gap between germline ends came to 10 bases. Germline CDR1 reads SGHAT; CDR2 reads FQNNGV. The CDR3 has 15 amino acids. CDR3 bases: TGTGCCAGCAGCTTAGCGGGGCGGCGCACCGGGGAGCTGTTTTTT. Translating it yields CASSLAGRRTGELFF. Full variable domain (rest looked up from reference TRBV11-2 and TRBJ2-2): EAGVAQSPRYKIIEKRQSVAFWCNPISGHATLYWYQQILGQGPKLLIQFQNNGVVDDSQLPKDRFSAERLKGVDSTLKIQPAKLEDSAVYLCASSLAGRRTGELFFGEGSRLTVL.

Of note for this clonotype: A single base separates this from a much larger clone, so it may be a read error. This chain joins TRBV12-3 or TRBV12-4 and TRBJ2-2, with TRBD2 matching over 10 bases. The CDR3 spans 15 residues. The CDR3 bases are TGTGCCAGCAGCCAGACTAGCGGGTCCCCCGGGGAGCTGCTTTTT. Its translation is CASSQTSGSPGELLF.

This clonotype was seen repeatedly, ten times or more. The chain recombines TRBV18 with TRBJ2-7; D could derive from TRBD1 or TRBD2 (5 bases each). V lost 3 bases and J 7 bases, leaving 22 bases between the germline ends. This CDR3 spans 16 amino acids. The germline V gene encodes CDR1 KGHSH and CDR2 LQKENI. The CDR3 loop reads CASSPQVEGSGQEQYF. CDR3 coding DNA: TGTGCCAGCTCACCCCAGGTTGAGGGTTCGGGGCAGGAGCAGTACTTC.

This clonotype was recorded at least ten times. The chain couples TRBV18 to TRBJ1-1; D gene unclear. Germline V gene data show CDR1 as KGHSH and CDR2 as LQKENI. Trimming removed 2 bases from V and 1 base from J, with 17 bases in between. The CDR3 spans 17 residues. The CDR3 DNA is TGTGCCAGCTCACCAAAGGAGGGCGGACCTTGGAACACTGAAGCTTTCTTT. Amino acids: CASSPKEGGPWNTEAFF.

This clonotype was observed a few times. The V gene is TRBV7-2, the J gene TRBJ2-3; the D is unclear. Germline CDR1 and CDR2: SGHTA and FQGNSA. The CDR3 is 15 residues long. Trimming took 2 bases from V and 1 from J, leaving 10 bases between them. CDR3 DNA: TGTGCCAGCAGCTTACAAGGGCCAGGCACAGATACGCAGTATTTT. This encodes CASSLQGPGTDTQYF.

There are many counts of this clonotype. V usage is TRBV20-1 and J usage is TRBJ1-2, with 7 bases fitting TRBD1. CDR3 length: 14 residues. The V gene end was trimmed by 4 bases and the J gene end by 3 bases; junction bases not matched to a gene: 8. Germline V gene data show CDR1 as DFQATT and CDR2 as SNEGSKA (reference sequence). The CDR3 reads CSATRRDRDYGYTF. Here the CDR3 DNA reads TGCAGTGCTACTCGCCGGGACAGAGACTATGGCTACACCTTC.

This clonotype was seen at least ten times. V and J are TRBV29-1 and TRBJ1-2, with a possible D match to TRBD1 (6 bases). This CDR3 is built from 16 residues. Germline V lookup: CDR1 SQVTM, CDR2 ANQGSEA. Trimming pared 0 bases from V and 6 bases from J, leaving 20 bases between. CDR3 amino acids: CSVEDLPGVSANGYTF. CDR3 nucleotide sequence: TGCAGCGTTGAAGATCTTCCAGGGGTTAGCGCGAATGGCTACACCTTC.

This clonotype was seen more than once but under ten times. This CDR3 reads CASSLWGAGQETQYF. The CDR3 coding sequence is TGCGCCAGCAGCTTGTGGGGAGCGGGACAAGAGACCCAGTACTTC. The V and J genes are TRBV5-1 and TRBJ2-5, with 7 bases identical to TRBD2. The ends lost 1 base at V and 2 bases at J; junction bases unmatched: 5. Germline CDR1 is SGHRS and CDR2 is YFSETQ. CDR3 length equals 15 residues.

Only a few counts were recorded for this clonotype. The CDR3 here is CASSLNSVLNTEAFF. CDR3 nucleotides: TGTGCCAGCAGTTTAAATTCAGTGTTGAACACTGAAGCTTTCTTT. The chain employs TRBV12-3 or TRBV12-4 and TRBJ1-1; D ambiguous. The V and J ends lost 2 bases and 0 bases respectively, with 10 bases between them. There are 15 residues in the CDR3.

This clonotype was observed a handful of times. The chain has TRBV6-1 and TRBJ1-2; D is possibly TRBD1 (5 bases). This CDR3 region has 16 residues. Germline CDR1 reads MNHNS; CDR2 reads SASEGT. The V end lost 2 bases, the J end lost 0 bases, and 13 bases lay between the germline ends. The CDR3 coding sequence is TGTGCCAGCAGTGAATTTGCGACAGCTACTAACTATGGCTACACCTTC. Its translation is CASSEFATATNYGYTF.

This clonotype was observed many times. The rearrangement joins TRBV6-6 to TRBJ1-2; D is uncertain. Trimming left V 2 bases short and J 4 bases short, with 14 bases between. Germline V gives CDR1 MNHNY, CDR2 SVGAGI (reference sequence). The CDR3 contains 15 residues. The CDR3 nucleotides are TGTGCCAGCAGTTACCGGACGCAGCCCACCTATGGCTACACCTTC. This encodes CASSYRTQPTYGYTF.

The chain couples TRBV28 to TRBJ1-6; D call uncertain. V was trimmed by 8 bases and J by 9 bases, leaving 2 bases between them. Germline CDR1 and CDR2: MDHEN and SYDVKM. CDR3 length: 9 residues. For the CDR3, the DNA is TGTGCCAGCTCTTCACCCCTCCACTTT. Residues: CASSSPLHF. Full variable domain (rest looked up from reference TRBV28 and TRBJ1-6): DVKVTQSSRYLVKRTGEKVFLECVQDMDHENMFWYRQDPGLGLRLIYFSYDVKMKEKGDIPEGYSVSREKKERFSLILESASTNQTSMYLCASSSPLHFGNGTRLTVT.

The chain links TRBV6-5 to TRBJ1-2; 7 nucleotides align to TRBD1. In germline, CDR1 is MNHEY, CDR2 SVGAGI. This CDR3 region has 13 residues. V was clipped by 7 bases and J by 2 bases; unmatched bases: 4. CDR3: CASKPQGNYGYTF. The CDR3 DNA is TGTGCCAGCAAACCACAGGGGAACTATGGCTACACCTTC.

Many counts were recorded for this clonotype. V is TRBV2 and J is TRBJ2-4; 7 bases line up with TRBD1. The CDR3 runs 17 residues. V was pared by 6 bases and J by 0 bases, with 11 bases of the junction left unmatched. Germline loops: CDR1 SNHLY, CDR2 FYNNEI. In DNA, the CDR3 is TGTGCCAGCAGGGAATCGGACAGGTCCTTAGCCAAAAACATTCAGTACTTC. Translation gives CASRESDRSLAKNIQYF.

This clonotype was seen repeatedly, ten times or more. This chain links TRBV5-1 with TRBJ2-2; 9 nucleotides line up with TRBD1. The CDR3 has 14 residues. Germline V gene lookup returns CDR1 SGHRS and CDR2 YFSETQ. J was trimmed by 7 bases and V by 4 bases; bases with no gene match: 5. CDR3 protein: CASSRMGQGGELFF. The DNA of the CDR3 is TGCGCCAGCAGCCGAATGGGACAGGGCGGGGAGCTGTTTTTT.

The table lists this clonotype with many counts. The genes are TRBV7-2 and TRBJ2-5, with TRBD2 matching 7 bases. The V gene end was trimmed by 5 bases and the J gene end by 4 bases; junction bases not matched to a gene: 10. Germline lookup yields CDR1 SGHTA and CDR2 FQGNSA. The CDR3 length is 15 residues. This CDR3 is CASSPIRTGGETQYF. In nucleotides, the CDR3 is TGTGCCAGCAGCCCAATCCGGACGGGGGGAGAGACCCAGTACTTC.

This sequence joins TRBV9 and TRBJ1-1, with D possibly being TRBD1 (6 bases). The CDR3 runs 13 residues. Trimming took off 3 bases at V and 1 base at J, with 7 bases between the two ends. Germline loops: CDR1 SGDLS, CDR2 YYNGEE. CDR3 bases: TGTGCCAGCAGCGAACAGGGGAACACTGAAGCTTTCTTT. Translating gives CASSEQGNTEAFF. Full variable domain (outside the CDR3, taken from reference TRBV9 and TRBJ1-1): DSGVTQTPKHLITATGQRVTLRCSPRSGDLSVYWYQQSLDQGLQFLIQYYNGEERAKGNILERFSAQQFPDLHSELNLSSLELGDSALYFCASSEQGNTEAFFGQGTRLTVV.

In nucleotides, the CDR3 is TGTGCCAGCAGCCAAGGCACGGGGATCTACGAGCAGTACTTC. Protein product: CASSQGTGIYEQYF. The rearrangement joins TRBV3-1 to TRBJ2-7, with a tentative D call TRBD2 (5 bases). V was shortened by 1 base and J by 3 bases, with 10 bases between the two germline ends. Germline assignment: CDR1 LGHDT and CDR2 YNNKEL (reference sequence). The CDR3 has 14 residues.